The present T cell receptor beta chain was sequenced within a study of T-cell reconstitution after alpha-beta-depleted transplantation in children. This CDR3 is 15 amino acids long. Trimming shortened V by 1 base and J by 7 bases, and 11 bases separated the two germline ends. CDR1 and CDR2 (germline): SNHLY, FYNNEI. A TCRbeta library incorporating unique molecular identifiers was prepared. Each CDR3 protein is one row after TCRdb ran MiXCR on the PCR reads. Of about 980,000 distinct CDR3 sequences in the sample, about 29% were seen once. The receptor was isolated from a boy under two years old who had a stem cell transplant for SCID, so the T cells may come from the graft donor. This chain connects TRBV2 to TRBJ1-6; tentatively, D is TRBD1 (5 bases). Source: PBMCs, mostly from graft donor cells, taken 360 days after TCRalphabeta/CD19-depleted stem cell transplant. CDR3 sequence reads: CASSEGGTVNSPLHF. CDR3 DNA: TGTGCCAGCAGTGAAGGTGGGACCGTAAATTCACCCCTCCACTTT.